This TCR beta chain emerged from a study of blood T cell repertoires in COVID-19. Study details: Sources were T cells, B-cell-depleted T cells, or PBMCs; the material itself was cDNA or gDNA.

The age range of participants was 18 to 89 years, with residence in about two dozen US areas. The germline V gene has CDR1 KGHSH and CDR2 LQKENI. V shed 0 bases and J 3 bases; nucleotides not matched to a gene: 2. This CDR3 spans 16 amino acids. This table comes from immunoSEQ multiplex PCR, and its TCRdb copy is limited to in-frame clones, with some not included. There are fewer than 350,000 clones in the sample; approximately 90% occur only once, and 2% to 2.5% lies in the top ten. The chain uses TRBV18 and TRBJ2-5; 12 nucleotides line up with TRBD2. This TCR was recovered from a middle-aged woman with acute COVID-19. The sequenced sample consisted of PBMCs or T cells enriched from blood (not recorded which). CDR3 residues: CASSPPLAGGKETQYF. CDR3 nucleotide sequence: TGTGCCAGCTCACCACCGCTAGCGGGGGGGAAAGAGACCCAGTACTTC.